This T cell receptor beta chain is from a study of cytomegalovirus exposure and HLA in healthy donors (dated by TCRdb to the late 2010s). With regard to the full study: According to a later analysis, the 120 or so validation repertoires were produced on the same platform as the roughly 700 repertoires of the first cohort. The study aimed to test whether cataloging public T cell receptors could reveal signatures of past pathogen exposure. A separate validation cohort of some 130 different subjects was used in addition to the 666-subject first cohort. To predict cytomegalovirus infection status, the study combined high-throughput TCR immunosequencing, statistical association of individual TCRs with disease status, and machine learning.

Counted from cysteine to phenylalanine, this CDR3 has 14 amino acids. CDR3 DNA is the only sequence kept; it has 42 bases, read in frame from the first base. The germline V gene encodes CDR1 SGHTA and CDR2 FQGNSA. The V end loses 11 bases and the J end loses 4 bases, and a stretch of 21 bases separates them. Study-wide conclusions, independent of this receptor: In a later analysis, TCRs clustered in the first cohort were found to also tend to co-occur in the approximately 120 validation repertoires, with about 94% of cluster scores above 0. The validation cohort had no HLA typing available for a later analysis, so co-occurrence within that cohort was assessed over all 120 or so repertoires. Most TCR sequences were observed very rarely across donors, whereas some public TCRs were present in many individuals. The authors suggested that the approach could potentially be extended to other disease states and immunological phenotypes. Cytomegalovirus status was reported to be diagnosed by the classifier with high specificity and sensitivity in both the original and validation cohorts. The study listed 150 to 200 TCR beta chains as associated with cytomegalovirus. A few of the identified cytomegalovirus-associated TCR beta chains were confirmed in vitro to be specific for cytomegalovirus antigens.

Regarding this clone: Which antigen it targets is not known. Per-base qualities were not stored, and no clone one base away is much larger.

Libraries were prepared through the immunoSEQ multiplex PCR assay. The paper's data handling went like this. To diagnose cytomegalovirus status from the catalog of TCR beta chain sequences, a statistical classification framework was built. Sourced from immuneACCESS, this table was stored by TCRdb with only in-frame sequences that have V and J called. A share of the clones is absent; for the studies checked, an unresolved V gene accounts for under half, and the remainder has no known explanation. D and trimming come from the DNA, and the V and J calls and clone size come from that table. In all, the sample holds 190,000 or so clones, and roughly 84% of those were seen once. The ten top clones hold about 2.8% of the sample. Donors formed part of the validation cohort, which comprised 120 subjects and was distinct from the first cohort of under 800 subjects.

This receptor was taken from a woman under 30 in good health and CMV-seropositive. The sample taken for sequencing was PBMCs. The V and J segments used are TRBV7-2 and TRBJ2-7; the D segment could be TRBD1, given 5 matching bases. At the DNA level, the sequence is TGTGCCTCGAAAAGCGCTGGGGCGCGTTACGAGCAGTACTTC. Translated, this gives CASKSAGARYEQYF.